One T cell receptor beta chain is described in this entry. Its antigen is still unknown. The sample comes from a study of T cells after yellow fever vaccination. Study-wide context: For low cell numbers, libraries were made with SMART-Seq v4 Ultra Low Input. Study-level points and caveats: At about 97% for CD4 and 70% to 90% for CD8, most primary-vaccination clones showed up again after the booster.

One entry per CDR3 protein results from TCRdb running MiXCR on the 5' RACE reads. The table records more than 300,000 distinct CDR3 sequences, roughly 10% of them present only once. Per germline, CDR1 MNHEY and CDR2 SVGAGI. The germline V and J ends were trimmed by 7 bases and 4 bases, with 19 bases remaining between them. The CDR3 covers 15 residues. V usage is TRBV6-5 and J usage is TRBJ1-2; no reliable D call. The source was CD4+ T cells sorted from PBMCs, collected 45 days after the yellow fever booster vaccination. The source is a man between 18 and 35 years old who received the YFV17D yellow fever vaccine. CDR3 in amino acids: CASTPDPSTLYGYTF. CDR3 bases: TGTGCCAGCACCCCGGACCCGTCCACGCTCTATGGCTACACCTTC.